Sequencing of this TCR beta chain was carried out in a study of cytomegalovirus exposure and HLA in healthy donors. A multiplex PCR was run with 60 Vbeta primers and 13 Jbeta primers. The protocol was immunoSEQ multiplex PCR, while the TCRdb copy is restricted to in-frame clones and leaves out a portion. Of about 92,000 clones listed, 55% to 75% are singletons. There are 11 residues in the CDR3. V was clipped by 5 bases and J by 5 bases; unmatched bases: 2. The germline gives CDR1 DFQATT, CDR2 SNEGSKA (reference sequence). The sequenced sample consisted of PBMCs. This chain joins TRBV20-1 and TRBJ1-1; 7 bases fit TRBD1. This TCR was sampled from a man in his forties or fifties in good health and CMV-seronegative. CDR3: CSAYRGTEAFF. For the CDR3, the DNA is TGCAGTGCTTACAGGGGTACTGAAGCTTTCTTT.